Each of the 14 T cell receptor beta chains below was sequenced from the same sample in a study of STAT5B mutations in CD4+ large granular lymphocyte leukemia. Some clones are missing from TCRdb's copy, which holds only in-frame ones; the method was immunoSEQ multiplex PCR. This table holds about 40,000 clones, about 81% found once. Sequences were obtained from CD4+ T cells from blood buffy coats. All receptors come from a human donor in good health.

The chain carries TRBV7-9 and TRBJ1-5; D is perhaps TRBD1 (6 bases). CDR3 length: 17 residues. Germline lookup yields CDR1 SEHNR and CDR2 FQNEAQ (reference sequence). The V gene lost 1 base and the J gene lost 2 bases, with 15 bases spanning the gap. CDR3 sequence (DNA): TGTGCCAGCAGCTTAGGAGGGGGGAGCGGTGGCAATCAGCCCCAGCATTTT. Protein sequence: CASSLGGGSGGNQPQHF.

The chain has TRBV14 and TRBJ2-1; the D gene is possibly TRBD2 (6 bases). The V end was cut by 4 bases, the J end by 5 bases, with 18 bases between. The CDR3 loop spans 16 amino acids. CDR1 is SGHDN, CDR2 FVKESK, per germline. CDR3 coding DNA: TGTGCCAGCAGCCCGCTGTGGGGGGAGCGAGACAATGAGCAGTTCTTC. It translates to CASSPLWGERDNEQFF.

The V call is TRBV9, the J call TRBJ2-2, with 10 bases lining up with TRBD2. The CDR3 contains 16 residues. Per germline, CDR1 SGDLS and CDR2 YYNGEE. J was trimmed by 6 bases and V by 4 bases; bases with no gene match: 9. CDR3 in DNA: TGTGCCAGCAGCCCCTCACCGGGACTAGCGTCCGGGGAGCTGTTTTTT. Translated, it gives CASSPSPGLASGELFF.

This chain joins TRBV5-1 and TRBJ2-5, with TRBD1 as a possible D gene (7 bases). The CDR3 contains 15 residues. V was trimmed by 3 bases and J by 5 bases, leaving 17 bases between them. The germline gives CDR1 SGHRS, CDR2 YFSETQ. The CDR3 nucleotides read TGCGCCAGCAGCTCAACAGGGGCACGGGAGGAGACCCAGTACTTC. It specifies CASSSTGAREETQYF.

This CDR3 is CASSLRELETQYF. CDR3 bases: TGTGCCAGCAGCTTAAGGGAGCTAGAGACCCAGTACTTC. J is TRBJ2-5 and V is TRBV7-8; weak D call: TRBD2 (5 bases). The germline gives CDR1 SGHVS, CDR2 FQNEAQ. The CDR3 sequence is 13 residues long. The V gene lost 2 bases and the J gene lost 4 bases, with 8 bases spanning the gap.

The rearrangement joins TRBV4-2 to TRBJ2-5; 10 bases map to TRBD2. The CDR3 extends over 17 amino acids. The trim removed 1 base at V and 1 base at J, leaving 6 bases unmatched. Germline V CDR1 and CDR2: LGHNA, YNFKEQ. The CDR3 bases are TGTGCCAGCAGCCAAGGAAGCGGGGGGGATCTCCAAGAGACCCAGTACTTC. Protein: CASSQGSGGDLQETQYF.

In regard to this clone: Germline and junction disagree at one end, which may indicate a read error. The rearrangement links TRBV2 to TRBJ1-2; D gene ambiguous. Per the germline V gene, CDR1 is SNHLY and CDR2 is FYNNEI. The CDR3 has 14 residues. The chain's CDR3 is CASSEDPGAYGYTF. In DNA, the CDR3 is TGTGCCAGCAGCGAAGACCCGGGCGCCTATGGCTACACCTTC.

The chain recombines TRBV2 with TRBJ1-5; D ambiguous. V dropped 6 bases and J dropped 0 bases, with 9 bases sitting between them. This CDR3 spans 14 amino acids. The germline CDR1 and CDR2 sequences are SNHLY and FYNNEI. In DNA form, the CDR3 reads TGTGCCAGCAGGAACACCGATAGCAATCAGCCCCAGCATTTT. Encoded protein: CASRNTDSNQPQHF.

The V gene is TRBV20-1, the J gene TRBJ1-1, with a possible D match to TRBD1 (6 bases). The germline CDR1 and CDR2 sequences are DFQATT and SNEGSKA (reference sequence). The CDR3 sequence is 10 residues long. The CDR3 is CSPFLGAAFF. CDR3 DNA sequence: TGCAGCCCTTTTTTGGGGGCAGCTTTCTTT.

This rearrangement joins TRBV19 to TRBJ1-1, with unresolved D. The CDR3 covers 12 residues. Germline assignment: CDR1 LNHDA and CDR2 SQIVND (reference sequence). V was clipped by 10 bases and J by 2 bases, with 11 bases between them. CDR3 sequence: CATRTANTEAFF. The CDR3 region has the DNA TGTGCCACTCGGACGGCAAACACTGAAGCTTTCTTT.

The genes are TRBV6-1 and TRBJ1-1; D perhaps matches TRBD1 (5 bases). CDR1 and CDR2 from the germline V gene are MNHNS and SASEGT. The CDR3 extends over 14 amino acids. V shed 2 bases and J shed 7 bases, with 14 bases lying between them. The CDR3 DNA reads as TGTGCCAGCAGTGAAAGTTGGGGGGTACATGAAGCTTTCTTT. The encoded protein is CASSESWGVHEAFF.

This chain uses TRBV6-6 with TRBJ1-1; no clear D. Trimming removed 0 bases at V and 0 bases at J, with 8 bases between. Looked up from germline, CDR1 is MNHNY and CDR2 is SVGAGI (reference sequence). This CDR3 has 15 residues. The CDR3: CASSYSQTLNTEAFF. DNA for the CDR3: TGTGCCAGCAGTTACTCCCAGACTTTGAACACTGAAGCTTTCTTT.

For the CDR3, the DNA is TGCGCCAGCAGCTTGGGACAGAGCTCTGGGGCCAACGTCCTGACTTTC. It yields the protein CASSLGQSSGANVLTF. The V and J genes are TRBV5-1 and TRBJ2-6; TRBD1 is a possible D gene (5 bases). The CDR3 is 16 amino acids. Trimming took off 0 bases at V and 0 bases at J, with 7 bases between the two ends. Looked up from germline, CDR1 is SGHRS and CDR2 is YFSETQ.

V gene TRBV10-3 combines with J gene TRBJ1-1; TRBD1 might be the D (6 bases). This CDR3 region has 14 residues. CDR1 and CDR2 (germline): ENHRY, SYGVKD. V was clipped by 1 base and J by 4 bases, with 10 bases between them. The CDR3 nucleotides are TGTGCCATCAGTGAGTTCCAGGGGACCACTGAAGCTTTCTTT. Residues: CAISEFQGTTEAFF.